This TCR beta chain emerged from a study of spatial heterogeneity in lung cancer. TCRdb re-analysed the 5' RACE reads in MiXCR, keeping a single row per CDR3 protein. The data contain about 7,000 distinct CDR3 sequences, 13% of them seen just once; the ten biggest clones take up 8.1%. CDR1 and CDR2 (germline): DFQATT, SNEGSKA (reference sequence). The CDR3 consists of 14 residues. Trimming pared 1 base from V and 1 base from J, leaving 10 bases between. By frequency in the sample, this clonotype is medium-sized. Its antigen is unidentified. Study-wide points: Coverage of tumor T cells, by estimate, reached roughly 7% for alpha chains and about 14% for beta chains. Tracking of tumor mutation counts was seen in expanded intratumoral alpha and beta TCR counts.

Time point reported: sample taken at primary tumor resection. Untreated early-stage non-small cell lung cancer patients, over 55 in total, were the donors. The TCR was taken from a male donor with early-stage non-small cell lung cancer. The chain is built from TRBV20-1 and TRBJ2-5; a weak D match, TRBD1 (5 bases). Sample: lung tumor tissue, taken at surgery. The CDR3 loop reads CSARVSRAQETQYF. In DNA, the CDR3 is TGCAGTGCTAGAGTAAGCAGGGCCCAAGAGACCCAGTACTTC.